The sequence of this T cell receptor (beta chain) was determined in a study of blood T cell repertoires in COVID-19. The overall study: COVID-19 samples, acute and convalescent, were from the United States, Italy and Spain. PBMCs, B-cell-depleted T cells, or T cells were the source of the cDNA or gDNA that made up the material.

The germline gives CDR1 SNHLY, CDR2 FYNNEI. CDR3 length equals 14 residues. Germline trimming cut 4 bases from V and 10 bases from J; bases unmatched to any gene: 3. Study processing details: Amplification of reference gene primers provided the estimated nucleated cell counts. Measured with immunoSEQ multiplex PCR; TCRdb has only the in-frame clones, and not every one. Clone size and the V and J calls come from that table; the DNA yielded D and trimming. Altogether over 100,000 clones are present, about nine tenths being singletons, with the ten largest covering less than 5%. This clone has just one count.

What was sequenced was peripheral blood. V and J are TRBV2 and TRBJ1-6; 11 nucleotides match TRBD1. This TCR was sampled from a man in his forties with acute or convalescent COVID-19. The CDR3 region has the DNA TGTGCCAGCAGTGGGGGACAGGGGGACTCACCCCTCCACTTT. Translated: CASSGGQGDSPLHF.